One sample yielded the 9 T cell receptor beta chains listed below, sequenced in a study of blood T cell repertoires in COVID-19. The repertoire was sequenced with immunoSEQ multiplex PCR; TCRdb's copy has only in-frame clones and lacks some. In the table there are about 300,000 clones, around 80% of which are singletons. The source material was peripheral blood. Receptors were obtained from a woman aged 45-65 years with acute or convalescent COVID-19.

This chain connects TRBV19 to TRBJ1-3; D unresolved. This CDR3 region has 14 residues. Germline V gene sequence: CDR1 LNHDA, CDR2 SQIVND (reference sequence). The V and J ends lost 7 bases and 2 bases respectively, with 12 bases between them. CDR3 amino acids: CASKRGGAGNTIYF. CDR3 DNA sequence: TGTGCCAGTAAGCGGGGAGGCGCTGGAAACACCATATATTTT.

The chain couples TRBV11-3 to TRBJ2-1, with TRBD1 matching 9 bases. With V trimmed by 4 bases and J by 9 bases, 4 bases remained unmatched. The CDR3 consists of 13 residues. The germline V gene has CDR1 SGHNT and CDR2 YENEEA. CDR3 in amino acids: CASSWDREGEQFF. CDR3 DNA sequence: TGTGCCAGCAGCTGGGACAGGGAGGGTGAGCAGTTCTTC.

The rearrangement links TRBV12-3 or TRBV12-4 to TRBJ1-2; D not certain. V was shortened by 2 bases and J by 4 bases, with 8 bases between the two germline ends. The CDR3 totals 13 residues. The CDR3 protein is CASSLLRAYGYTF. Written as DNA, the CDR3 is TGTGCCAGCAGTTTACTTAGAGCCTATGGCTACACCTTC.

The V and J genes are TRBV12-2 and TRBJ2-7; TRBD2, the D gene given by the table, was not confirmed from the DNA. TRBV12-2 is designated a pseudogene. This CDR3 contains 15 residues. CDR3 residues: CASRLEGSGSYEQYV. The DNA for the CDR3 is TGTGCAAGTCGCTTGGAGGGGTCGGGGTCCTACGAGCAGTACGTC.

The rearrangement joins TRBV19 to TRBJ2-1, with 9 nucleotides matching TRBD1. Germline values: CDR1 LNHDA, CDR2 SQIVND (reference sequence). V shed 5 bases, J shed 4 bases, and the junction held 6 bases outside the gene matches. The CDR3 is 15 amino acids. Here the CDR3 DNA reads TGTGCCAGTAGTCTCGGACAGGGGCTTTACAATGAGCAGTTCTTC. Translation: CASSLGQGLYNEQFF.

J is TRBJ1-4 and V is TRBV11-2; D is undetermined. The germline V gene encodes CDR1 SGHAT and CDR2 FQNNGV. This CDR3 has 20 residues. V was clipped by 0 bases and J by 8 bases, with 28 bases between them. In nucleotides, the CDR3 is TGTGCCAGCAGCTTAGATCGGCGACCCGGGAGAAGGGAGCGAGAGGAAAAACTGTTTTTT. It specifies CASSLDRRPGRREREEKLFF. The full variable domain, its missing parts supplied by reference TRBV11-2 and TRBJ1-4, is EAGVAQSPRYKIIEKRQSVAFWCNPISGHATLYWYQQILGQGPKLLIQFQNNGVVDDSQLPKDRFSAERLKGVDSTLKIQPAKLEDSAVYLCASSLDRRPGRREREEKLFFGSGTQLSVL.

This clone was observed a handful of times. The DNA for the CDR3 is TGTGCCAGCAGATCATACACCGGGGAGCTGTTTTTT. It yields the protein CASRSYTGELFF. This chain links TRBV5-6 with TRBJ2-2; unclear D gene. The CDR3 has 12 residues. Trimming stripped 5 bases from V and 3 bases from J, with 5 bases between. Per the germline V gene, CDR1 is SGHDT and CDR2 is YYEEEE.

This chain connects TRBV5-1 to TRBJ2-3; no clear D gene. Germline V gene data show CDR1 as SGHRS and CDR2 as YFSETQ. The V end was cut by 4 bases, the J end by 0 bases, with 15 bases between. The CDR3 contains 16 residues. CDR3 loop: CASSHIAQTSTDTQYF. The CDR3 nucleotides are TGCGCCAGCAGCCACATAGCCCAAACTAGCACAGATACGCAGTATTTT.

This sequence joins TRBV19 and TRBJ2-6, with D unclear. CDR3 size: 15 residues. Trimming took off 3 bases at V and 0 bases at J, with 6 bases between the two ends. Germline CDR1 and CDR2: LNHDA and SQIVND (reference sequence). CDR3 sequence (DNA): TGTGCCAGTAGTATCACAGACTCTGGGGCCAACGTCCTGACTTTC. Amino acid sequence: CASSITDSGANVLTF.